This T cell receptor beta chain emerged from a study of blood T cell repertoires in COVID-19. Study-level background: Some COVID-19 samples were acute and others convalescent; all came from the United States, Italy and Spain.

The CDR3 sequence is 16 residues long. CDR1 is MNHEY, CDR2 SVGEGT, per germline. The V and J ends lost 2 bases and 1 base, in that order; junction bases with no gene match: 5. Produced via immunoSEQ multiplex PCR; TCRdb's table is partial and in-frame only. The sample has 250,000 to 350,000 clones, around 86% seen once. Input material: peripheral blood. The chain links TRBV6-2 or TRBV6-3 to TRBJ2-5; 9 bases match TRBD2. The sequence came from a woman in her 30s with active or convalescent COVID-19. The CDR3 nucleotides read TGTGCCAGCAGTTACAGCGCGGGGGGGATCCAAGAGACCCAGTACTTC. This sequence encodes CASSYSAGGIQETQYF.